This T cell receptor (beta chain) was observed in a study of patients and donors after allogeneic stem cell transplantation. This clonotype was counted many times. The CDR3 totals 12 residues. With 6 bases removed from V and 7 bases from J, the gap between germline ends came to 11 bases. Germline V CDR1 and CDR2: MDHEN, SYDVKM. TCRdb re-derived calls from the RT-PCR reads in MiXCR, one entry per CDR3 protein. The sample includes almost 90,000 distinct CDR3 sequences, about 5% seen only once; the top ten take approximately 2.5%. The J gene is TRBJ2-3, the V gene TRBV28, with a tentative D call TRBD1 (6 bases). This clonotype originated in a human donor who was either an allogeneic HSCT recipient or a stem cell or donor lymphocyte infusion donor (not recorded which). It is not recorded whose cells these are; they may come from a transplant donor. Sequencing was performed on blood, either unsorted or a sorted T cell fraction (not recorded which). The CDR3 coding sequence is TGTGCCAGCAGCTCAGGGGTGAATACGCAGTATTTT. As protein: CASSSGVNTQYF.